This passage covers 28 T cell receptor beta chains from one sample sequenced in a study of blood T cell repertoires in COVID-19. The data were produced by immunoSEQ multiplex PCR, yet TCRdb's version contains in-frame clones alone and is incomplete. The data show approximately 300,000 clones, around 84% seen once. Sample: PBMCs or T cells enriched from blood (not recorded which). The receptors here all came from a woman in her 30s who had been exposed to COVID-19.

This clone showed up just once. The rearrangement joins TRBV6-6 to TRBJ1-4; possible D gene TRBD1, 5 bases. The CDR3 consists of 15 residues. Trimming pared 2 bases from V and 8 bases from J, leaving 15 bases between. Germline V lookup: CDR1 MNHNY, CDR2 SVGAGI (reference sequence). The CDR3 sequence: CASSYGDARVEKLFF. Here the CDR3 DNA reads TGTGCCAGCAGTTACGGGGATGCCAGGGTCGAAAAACTGTTTTTT.

V usage is TRBV5-4 and J usage is TRBJ1-2; a weak D match, TRBD1 (6 bases). V lost 1 base and J 4 bases, leaving 14 bases between the germline ends. This CDR3 region has 15 residues. Germline values: CDR1 SGHNT, CDR2 YYREEE (reference sequence). The CDR3 DNA sequence: TGTGCCAGCAGCTTGTCTGGACAGTTAGTCTATGGCTACACCTTC. This codes for CASSLSGQLVYGYTF.

This chain uses TRBV7-9 with TRBJ2-7, with D tentatively TRBD1 (7 bases). The CDR3 consists of 15 residues. Trimming pared 5 bases from V and 4 bases from J, leaving 18 bases between. Germline CDR1 and CDR2: SEHNR and FQNEAQ (reference sequence). The CDR3 DNA follows: TGTGCCAGCAGCCGGGGGACAGCCACTTCTTACGAGCAGTACTTC. This gives the protein CASSRGTATSYEQYF. Supplemented by reference TRBV7-9 and TRBJ2-7, the full variable domain reads DTGVSQNPRHKITKRGQNVTFRCDPISEHNRLYWYRQTLGQGPEFLTYFQNEAQLEKSRLLSDRFSAERPKGSFSTLEIQRTEQGDSAMYLCASSRGTATSYEQYFGPGTRLTVT.

The chain employs TRBV28 and TRBJ1-3; TRBD1 is a possible D gene (5 bases). V was shortened by 5 bases and J by 0 bases, with 11 bases between the two germline ends. The CDR3 loop spans 15 amino acids. The V gene's germline CDR1 is MDHEN and CDR2 SYDVKM. CDR3 nucleotide sequence: TGTGCCAGCAGTCCACCGCAGGGCTCTGGAAACACCATATATTTT. Translating it yields CASSPPQGSGNTIYF.

This chain connects TRBV6-5 to TRBJ1-6; 7 bases match TRBD1. The V gene's germline CDR1 is MNHEY and CDR2 SVGAGI. Trimming removed 5 bases from V and 7 bases from J; junction bases left unmatched: 8. This CDR3 comprises 15 residues. CDR3 amino acids: CASSTQGERNSPLHF. As DNA, the CDR3 is TGTGCCAGCAGTACGCAGGGGGAGAGGAATTCACCCCTCCACTTT.

This clone showed up just once. The chain joins TRBV5-1 to TRBJ2-7; 8 nucleotides agree with TRBD1. From germline, CDR1 is SGHRS and CDR2 YFSETQ. The CDR3 consists of 13 residues. V dropped 4 bases and J dropped 5; count of bases not matched to a gene: 5. The CDR3 DNA reads as TGCGCCAGCAGCCCGACAGGGGACGACGAGCAGTACTTC. Translation gives CASSPTGDDEQYF. Full variable domain (rest looked up from reference TRBV5-1 and TRBJ2-7): KAGVTQTPRYLIKTRGQQVTLSCSPISGHRSVSWYQQTPGQGLQFLFEYFSETQRNKGNFPGRFSGRQFSNSRSEMNVSTLELGDSALYLCASSPTGDDEQYFGPGTRLTVT.

The chain links TRBV24-1 to TRBJ1-2; TRBD1 is a possible D gene (6 bases). Trimming removed 5 bases from V and 7 bases from J, with 10 bases in between. Germline assignment: CDR1 KGHDR and CDR2 SFDVKD. The CDR3 sequence is 12 residues long. CDR3 bases: TGTGCCACCAGTGGCCTGGGGGCTGGCTACACCTTC. Amino acid sequence: CATSGLGAGYTF.

This chain uses TRBV6-5 with TRBJ1-1; D call uncertain. There are 13 residues in the CDR3. Deletions cut 7 bases from V and 1 base from J, with 10 bases between. Germline CDR1 MNHEY, CDR2 SVGAGI. For the CDR3, the DNA is TGTGCCAGCAACAACCTAGGGAACACTGAAGCTTTCTTT. This codes for CASNNLGNTEAFF.

The CDR3 DNA sequence: TGTGCCAGCAGTTTAAGGCAGGGTGTAGCCGGGGAGCTGTTTTTT. Protein: CASSLRQGVAGELFF. This rearrangement joins TRBV28 to TRBJ2-2; maybe TRBD1 (5 bases). The CDR3 sequence is 15 residues long. From germline, CDR1 is MDHEN and CDR2 SYDVKM. V lost 2 bases and J 6 bases, leaving 13 bases between the germline ends.

The V and J genes are TRBV10-1 and TRBJ2-5; 7 bases line up with TRBD1. CDR3 length: 16 amino acids. Germline loops: CDR1 WNHNN, CDR2 SYGVQD (reference sequence). With 3 bases clipped from V and 1 base from J, the junction kept 8 bases outside the gene matches. CDR3: CASSESRQGLQETQYF. The CDR3 DNA reads as TGCGCCAGCAGTGAATCCCGACAGGGTCTCCAAGAGACCCAGTACTTC.

The chain uses TRBV18 and TRBJ2-2; D remains ambiguous. Germline assignment: CDR1 KGHSH and CDR2 LQKENI. The V end lost 1 base, the J end lost 1 base, and 4 bases lay between the germline ends. This CDR3 is built from 14 residues. The CDR3 is CASSPRQNTGELFF. The DNA for the CDR3 is TGTGCCAGCTCACCACGACAGAACACCGGGGAGCTGTTTTTT.

The chain employs TRBV5-1 and TRBJ1-6; no definite D call. Germline loops: CDR1 SGHRS, CDR2 YFSETQ. V dropped 0 bases and J dropped 5 bases, with 9 bases sitting between them. The CDR3 loop spans 15 amino acids. The CDR3 spells CASSLEGAHNSPLHF. In DNA, the CDR3 is TGCGCCAGCAGCTTGGAGGGAGCCCATAATTCACCCCTCCACTTT.

The chain is built from TRBV7-8 and TRBJ2-5, with 10 bases that match TRBD1. The CDR3 loop spans 15 amino acids. V gave up 0 bases and J gave up 7 bases; unmatched junction bases: 5. The germline CDR1 and CDR2 sequences are SGHVS and FQNEAQ. The CDR3 DNA is TGTGCCAGCAGCTTAGCGACAGGGGGCCCAGGGACCCAGTACTTC. Amino acid sequence: CASSLATGGPGTQYF.

The chain uses TRBV28 and TRBJ1-4; TRBD1 might be the D (5 bases). V was trimmed by 7 bases and J by 5 bases, leaving 11 bases between them. This CDR3 is 13 amino acids long. The germline V gene encodes CDR1 MDHEN and CDR2 SYDVKM. The CDR3 sequence: CASMRSGNEKLFF. CDR3 DNA: TGTGCCAGCATGCGTTCAGGGAATGAAAAACTGTTTTTT.

The CDR3 loop reads CASSQVGGPGNQPQHF. The CDR3 nucleotides are TGTGCCAGCAGCCAAGTGGGGGGACCGGGCAATCAGCCCCAGCATTTT. The J gene is TRBJ1-5, the V gene TRBV4-2; D is perhaps TRBD1 (5 bases). From germline, CDR1 is LGHNA and CDR2 YNFKEQ. The CDR3 totals 16 residues. V shed 1 base and J shed 2 bases, with 12 bases lying between them.

This clone was counted a few times. The chain recombines TRBV5-4 with TRBJ2-5; 8 bases are shared with TRBD1. This CDR3 is built from 15 residues. Per germline, CDR1 SGHNT and CDR2 YYREEE (reference sequence). V shed 4 bases and J 1 base; nucleotides not matched to a gene: 6. CDR3 in amino acids: CASSLLQGGQETQYF. The CDR3 DNA follows: TGTGCCAGCAGCCTATTACAGGGGGGCCAAGAGACCCAGTACTTC.

This clone was counted only a few times. The chain joins TRBV5-4 to TRBJ1-2; 11 nucleotides align to TRBD1. J lost 3 bases, V lost 4 bases, and 8 bases had no gene match. Germline CDR1 reads SGHNT; CDR2 reads YYREEE (reference sequence). This CDR3 is 16 amino acids long. DNA for the CDR3: TGTGCCAGCAGCGGAACCGGGACAGGGGGGGACTATGGCTACACCTTC. As protein: CASSGTGTGGDYGYTF.

The chain employs TRBV27 and TRBJ2-1; the match to TRBD2 covers 11 bases. This CDR3 has 16 residues. The V and J ends lost 1 base and 5 bases, in that order; junction bases with no gene match: 4. The germline gives CDR1 MNHEY, CDR2 SMNVEV (reference sequence). The CDR3 bases are TGTGCCAGCAGTTTATTAGCGGGAGGGGGTCACAATGAGCAGTTCTTC. It yields the protein CASSLLAGGGHNEQFF.

V and J are TRBV7-9 and TRBJ2-1, with D possibly TRBD2 on 6 matching bases. This CDR3 contains 16 residues. The V end was cut by 5 bases, the J end by 4 bases, with 18 bases between. Looked up from germline, CDR1 is SEHNR and CDR2 is FQNEAQ (reference sequence). The CDR3 coding sequence is TGTGCCAGCAGCGGGGGTCTGGGCGGGATGTACAATGAGCAGTTCTTC. Encoded protein: CASSGGLGGMYNEQFF. The full variable domain, with the rest looked up from reference TRBV7-9 and TRBJ2-1, is DTGVSQNPRHKITKRGQNVTFRCDPISEHNRLYWYRQTLGQGPEFLTYFQNEAQLEKSRLLSDRFSAERPKGSFSTLEIQRTEQGDSAMYLCASSGGLGGMYNEQFFGPGTRLTVL.

This rearrangement joins TRBV5-4 to TRBJ2-6, with D possibly matching TRBD2 (7 bases). The CDR3 is 16 residues long. The V and J ends lost 1 base and 2 bases respectively, with 10 bases between them. Germline CDR1 is SGHNT and CDR2 is YYREEE (reference sequence). In DNA, the CDR3 is TGTGCCAGCAGCTTGACGGGGGGCGCTGGGGCCAACGTCCTGACTTTC. Translating gives CASSLTGGAGANVLTF.

The gene calls are TRBV4-2 and TRBJ1-2, with a tentative D call TRBD1 (5 bases). CDR3 length: 18 amino acids. Germline assignment: CDR1 LGHNA and CDR2 YNFKEQ. V dropped 1 base and J dropped 4 bases, with 22 bases sitting between them. The CDR3 loop is CASSQGGAGNFESYGYTF. The CDR3 coding sequence is TGTGCCAGCAGCCAAGGTGGGGCCGGCAACTTTGAGAGCTATGGCTACACCTTC.

The J gene is TRBJ2-3, the V gene TRBV18; 8 bases map to TRBD1. Per the germline V gene, CDR1 is KGHSH and CDR2 is LQKENI. The junction had 6 bases not matched to a gene; V was cut back by 6 bases and J by 4 bases. The CDR3 loop spans 14 amino acids. The CDR3 DNA reads TGTGCCAGCTCTCCCGGGACAGGTTCAGATACGCAGTATTTT. This sequence encodes CASSPGTGSDTQYF.

The genes are TRBV28 and TRBJ1-5; 8 bases line up with TRBD1. Germline V CDR1 and CDR2: MDHEN, SYDVKM. With 5 bases clipped from V and 7 bases from J, the junction kept 7 bases outside the gene matches. This CDR3 comprises 14 residues. The CDR3, as DNA: TGTGCCAGCAGTCCAGTGACAGGGGTGCAGCCCCAGCATTTT. Protein product: CASSPVTGVQPQHF.

The chain recombines TRBV5-1 with TRBJ1-4; D is unresolved. V lost 1 base and J 7 bases, leaving 14 bases between the germline ends. The CDR3 consists of 15 residues. Germline V gene sequence: CDR1 SGHRS, CDR2 YFSETQ. CDR3 amino acids: CASSLIEGGIEKLFF. CDR3 nucleotide sequence: TGCGCCAGCAGCTTGATTGAGGGAGGGATTGAAAAACTGTTTTTT. Based on the CDR3 plus reference TRBV5-1 and TRBJ1-4, the full variable domain is KAGVTQTPRYLIKTRGQQVTLSCSPISGHRSVSWYQQTPGQGLQFLFEYFSETQRNKGNFPGRFSGRQFSNSRSEMNVSTLELGDSALYLCASSLIEGGIEKLFFGSGTQLSVL.

A few counts support this clone. The chain couples TRBV5-6 to TRBJ1-3; 9 bases are a match to TRBD1. Trimming removed 4 bases from V and 0 bases from J; junction bases left unmatched: 2. The CDR3 covers 15 residues. Germline CDR1 and CDR2: SGHDT and YYEEEE. CDR3 sequence: CASSRDRVSGNTIYF. The CDR3 coding sequence is TGTGCCAGCAGCCGGGACAGGGTCTCTGGAAACACCATATATTTT.

V usage is TRBV13 and J usage is TRBJ1-1; D unclear. CDR3 length equals 12 residues. V dropped 2 bases and J dropped 11 bases, with 12 bases sitting between them. The germline V gene encodes CDR1 PRHDT and CDR2 FYEKMQ (reference sequence). The CDR3 sequence: CASSLRNGWAFF. The CDR3 bases are TGTGCCAGCAGCTTAAGGAACGGGTGGGCTTTCTTT.

CDR3 bases: TGTGCCACCAGTGACCGGGGACAGGGTGTCGGAAAGACCCAGTACTTC. It encodes CATSDRGQGVGKTQYF. The rearrangement uses TRBV24-1 and TRBJ2-5, with 9 bases aligning to TRBD1. There are 16 residues in the CDR3. The J segment lost 6 bases and the V segment lost 4 bases, leaving 11 bases of the junction unmatched. CDR1 is KGHDR, CDR2 SFDVKD, per germline.

The V gene is TRBV3-1 (or the pseudogene TRBV3-2), the J gene TRBJ1-6; D is undetermined. Germline V gene data show CDR1 as LGHDT and CDR2 as YNNKEL (reference sequence). There are 14 residues in the CDR3. The ends were cut back, 3 bases at V and 7 bases at J, with 10 bases in the middle. The CDR3 region is CASSHLTGNSPLHF. The DNA of the CDR3 is TGTGCCAGCAGCCATCTCACGGGAAATTCACCCCTCCACTTT.